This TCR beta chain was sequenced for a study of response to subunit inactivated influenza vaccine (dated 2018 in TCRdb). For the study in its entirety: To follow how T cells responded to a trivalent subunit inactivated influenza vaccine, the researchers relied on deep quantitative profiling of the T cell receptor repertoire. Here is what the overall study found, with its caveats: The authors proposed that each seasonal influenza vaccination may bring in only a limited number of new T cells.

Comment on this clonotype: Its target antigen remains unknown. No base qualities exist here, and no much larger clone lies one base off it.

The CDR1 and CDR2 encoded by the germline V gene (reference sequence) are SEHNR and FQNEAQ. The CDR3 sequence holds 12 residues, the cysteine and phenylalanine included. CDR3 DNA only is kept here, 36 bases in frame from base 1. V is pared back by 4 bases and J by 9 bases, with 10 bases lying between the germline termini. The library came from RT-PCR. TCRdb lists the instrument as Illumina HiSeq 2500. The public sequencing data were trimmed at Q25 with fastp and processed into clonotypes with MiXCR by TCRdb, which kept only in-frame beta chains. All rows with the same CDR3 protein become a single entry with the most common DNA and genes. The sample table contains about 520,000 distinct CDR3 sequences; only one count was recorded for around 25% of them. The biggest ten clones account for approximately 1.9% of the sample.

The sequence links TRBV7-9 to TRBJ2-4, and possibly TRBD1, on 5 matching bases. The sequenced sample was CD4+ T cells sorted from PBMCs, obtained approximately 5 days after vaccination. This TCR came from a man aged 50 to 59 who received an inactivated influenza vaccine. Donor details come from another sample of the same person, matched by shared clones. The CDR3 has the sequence CASSWYQGIQYF. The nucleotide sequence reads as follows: TGTGCCAGCAGCTGGTACCAGGGCATTCAGTACTTC.